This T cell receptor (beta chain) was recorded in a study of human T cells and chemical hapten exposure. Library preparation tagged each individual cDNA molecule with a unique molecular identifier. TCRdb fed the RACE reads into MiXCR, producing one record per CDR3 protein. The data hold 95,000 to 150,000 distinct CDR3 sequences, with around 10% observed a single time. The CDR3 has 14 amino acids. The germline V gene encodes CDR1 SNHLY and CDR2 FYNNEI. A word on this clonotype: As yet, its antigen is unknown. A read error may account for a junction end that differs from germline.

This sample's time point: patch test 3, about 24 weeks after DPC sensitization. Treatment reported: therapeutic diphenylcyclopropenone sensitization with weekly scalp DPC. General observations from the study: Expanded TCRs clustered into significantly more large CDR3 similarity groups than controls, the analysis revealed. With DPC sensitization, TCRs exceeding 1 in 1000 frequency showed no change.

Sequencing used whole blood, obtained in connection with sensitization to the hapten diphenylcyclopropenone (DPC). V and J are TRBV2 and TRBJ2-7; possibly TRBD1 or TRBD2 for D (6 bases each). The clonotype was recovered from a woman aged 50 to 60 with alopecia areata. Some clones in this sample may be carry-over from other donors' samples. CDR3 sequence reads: CASSEDRDSYERYF. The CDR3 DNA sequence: TGTGCCAGCAGTGAAGACAGGGACTCCTACGAGCGGTACTTC.